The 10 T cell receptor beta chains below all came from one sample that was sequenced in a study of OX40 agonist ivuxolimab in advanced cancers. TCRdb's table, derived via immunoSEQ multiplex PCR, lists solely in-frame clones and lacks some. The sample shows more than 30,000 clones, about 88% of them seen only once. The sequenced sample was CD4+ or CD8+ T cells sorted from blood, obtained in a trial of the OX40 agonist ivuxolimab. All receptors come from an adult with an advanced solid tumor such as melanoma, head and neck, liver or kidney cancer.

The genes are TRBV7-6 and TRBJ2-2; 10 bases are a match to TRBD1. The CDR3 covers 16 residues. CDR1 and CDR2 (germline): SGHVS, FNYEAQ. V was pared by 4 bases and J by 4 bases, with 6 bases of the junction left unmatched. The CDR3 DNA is TGTGCCAGCAGCTGGCGACAGGGGGCAGGCACCGGGGAGCTGTTTTTT. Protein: CASSWRQGAGTGELFF.

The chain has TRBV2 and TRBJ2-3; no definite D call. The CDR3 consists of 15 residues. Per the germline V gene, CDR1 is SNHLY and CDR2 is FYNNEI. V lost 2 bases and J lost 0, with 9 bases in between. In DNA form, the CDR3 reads TGTGCCAGCAGTGAAATTCGCGGAAGCACAGATACGCAGTATTTT. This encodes CASSEIRGSTDTQYF.

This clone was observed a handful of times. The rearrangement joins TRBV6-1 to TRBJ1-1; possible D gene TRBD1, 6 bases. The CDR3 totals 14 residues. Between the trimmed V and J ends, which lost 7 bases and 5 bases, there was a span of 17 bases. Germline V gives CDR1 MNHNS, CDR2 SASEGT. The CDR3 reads CASTTGSRGTEAFF. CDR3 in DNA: TGTGCCAGCACGACAGGATCCCGGGGGACTGAAGCTTTCTTT.

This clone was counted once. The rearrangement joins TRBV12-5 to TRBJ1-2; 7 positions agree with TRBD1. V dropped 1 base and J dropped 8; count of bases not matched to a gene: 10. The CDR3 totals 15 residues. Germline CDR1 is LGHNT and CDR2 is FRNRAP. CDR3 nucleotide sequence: TGTGCTAGTGGTTTGGCCCACAGGGGTAGTGAGGGCTACACCTTC. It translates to CASGLAHRGSEGYTF.

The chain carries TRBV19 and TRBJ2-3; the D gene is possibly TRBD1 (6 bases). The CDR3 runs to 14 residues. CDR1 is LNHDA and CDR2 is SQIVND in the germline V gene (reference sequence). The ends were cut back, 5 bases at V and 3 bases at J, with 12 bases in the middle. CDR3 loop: CASSLGQPTDTQYF. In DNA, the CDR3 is TGTGCCAGTAGTCTGGGACAACCAACAGATACGCAGTATTTT.

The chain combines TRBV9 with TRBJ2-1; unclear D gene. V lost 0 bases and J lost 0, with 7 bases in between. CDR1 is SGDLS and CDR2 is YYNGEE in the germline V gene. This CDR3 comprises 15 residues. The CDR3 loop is CASSVESSSYNEQFF. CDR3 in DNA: TGTGCCAGCAGCGTAGAATCTAGCTCCTACAATGAGCAGTTCTTC.

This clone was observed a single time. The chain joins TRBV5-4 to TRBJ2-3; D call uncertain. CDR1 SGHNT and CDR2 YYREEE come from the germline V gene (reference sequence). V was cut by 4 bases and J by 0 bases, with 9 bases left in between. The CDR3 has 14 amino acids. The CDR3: CASSGSVSTDTQYF. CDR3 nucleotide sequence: TGTGCCAGCAGCGGGTCAGTTAGCACAGATACGCAGTATTTT.

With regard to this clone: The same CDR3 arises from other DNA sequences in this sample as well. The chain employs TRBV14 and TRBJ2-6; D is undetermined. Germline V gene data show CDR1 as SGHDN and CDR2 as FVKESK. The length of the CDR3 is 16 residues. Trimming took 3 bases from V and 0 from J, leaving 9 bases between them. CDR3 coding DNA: TGTGCCAGCAGCCAGGGTGGATACTCTGGGGCCAACGTCCTGACTTTC. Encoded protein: CASSQGGYSGANVLTF.

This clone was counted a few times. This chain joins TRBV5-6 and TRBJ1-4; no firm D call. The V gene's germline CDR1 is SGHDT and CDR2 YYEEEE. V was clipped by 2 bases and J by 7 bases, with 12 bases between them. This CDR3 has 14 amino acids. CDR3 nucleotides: TGTGCCAGCAGCTTCGGGAGTGGTGGTGAAAAACTGTTTTTT. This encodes CASSFGSGGEKLFF.

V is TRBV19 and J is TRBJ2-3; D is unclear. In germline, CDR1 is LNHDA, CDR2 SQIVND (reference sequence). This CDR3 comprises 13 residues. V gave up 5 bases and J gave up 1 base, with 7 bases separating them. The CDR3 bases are TGTGCCAGTAGTGGGCAGGGCACAGATACGCAGTATTTT. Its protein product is CASSGQGTDTQYF.